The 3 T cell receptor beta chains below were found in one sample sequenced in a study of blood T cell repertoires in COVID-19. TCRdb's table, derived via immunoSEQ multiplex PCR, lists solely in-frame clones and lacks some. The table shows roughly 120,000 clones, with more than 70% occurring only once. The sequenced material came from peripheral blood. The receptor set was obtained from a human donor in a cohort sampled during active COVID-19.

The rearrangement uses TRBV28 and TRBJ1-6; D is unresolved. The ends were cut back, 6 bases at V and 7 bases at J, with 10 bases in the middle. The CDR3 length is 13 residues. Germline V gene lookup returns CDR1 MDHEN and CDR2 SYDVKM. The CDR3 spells CASSPRRNSPLHF. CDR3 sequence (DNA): TGTGCCAGCAGCCCGAGGCGAAATTCACCCCTCCACTTT.

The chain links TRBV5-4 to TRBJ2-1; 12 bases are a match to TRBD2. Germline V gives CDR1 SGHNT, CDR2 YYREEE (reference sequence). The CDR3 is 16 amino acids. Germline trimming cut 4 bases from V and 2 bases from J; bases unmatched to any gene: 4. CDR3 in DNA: TGTGCCAGCAGCCCCGGACTAGCGGGAACCTACAATGAGCAGTTCTTC. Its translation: CASSPGLAGTYNEQFF.

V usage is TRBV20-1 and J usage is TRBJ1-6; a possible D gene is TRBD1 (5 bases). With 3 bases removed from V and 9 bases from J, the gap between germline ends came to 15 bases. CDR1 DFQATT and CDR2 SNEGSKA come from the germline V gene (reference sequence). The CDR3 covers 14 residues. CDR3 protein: CSASSRGYRSPLHF. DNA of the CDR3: TGCAGTGCTAGTTCCCGGGGGTACCGTTCACCCCTCCACTTT.